Presented here are 11 T cell receptor beta chains from one specimen sequenced in a study of T-cell memory formation after mild COVID-19. From the 5' RACE reads, TCRdb called clonotypes with MiXCR, one entry per CDR3 protein. The data hold 200,000 to 300,000 distinct CDR3 sequences, with roughly 9.4% observed a single time. Sample: PBMCs or a T cell subset sorted from them (not recorded which). Every receptor here comes from a man younger than 35 who had mild COVID-19 (a few samples of this study predate the infection). Cell type and time point are not known.

This clonotype was seen more than once but under ten times. The chain has TRBV20-1 and TRBJ2-4; D is ambiguous. V lost 0 bases, J lost 4 bases, and 10 bases lay in between. CDR1 and CDR2 (germline): DFQATT, SNEGSKA (reference sequence). The CDR3 is made up of 14 amino acids. CDR3 bases: TGCAGTGCTAGAGAGTCGAGGCAGAAAAACATTCAGTACTTC. Translation: CSARESRQKNIQYF.

This clonotype occurred a few times. This chain connects TRBV10-3 to TRBJ2-1; 11 bases fit TRBD2. The ends lost 2 bases at V and 5 bases at J; junction bases unmatched: 5. This CDR3 has 16 residues. The germline gives CDR1 ENHRY, CDR2 SYGVKD. The CDR3 here is CAISETTSGGNNEQFF. For the CDR3, the DNA is TGTGCCATCAGTGAGACAACTAGCGGGGGTAACAATGAGCAGTTCTTC.

In its sample, this clonotype was seen many times. The chain joins TRBV5-1 to TRBJ1-2; TRBD1 might be the D (5 bases). CDR1 is SGHRS, CDR2 YFSETQ, per germline. Trimming removed 4 bases at V and 3 bases at J, with 19 bases between. The CDR3 contains 16 residues. The CDR3: CASSLFGGDLDYGYTF. The CDR3 DNA reads TGCGCCAGCAGCCTGTTCGGGGGGGATCTAGACTATGGCTACACCTTC.

This clonotype was seen a few times. V is TRBV7-3 and J is TRBJ1-5; 10 bases match TRBD1. From germline, CDR1 is SGHTA and CDR2 FQGTGA. The CDR3 length is 13 residues. V was clipped by 5 bases and J by 11 bases; unmatched bases: 6. CDR3: CASSPTGGKAQHF. The CDR3 DNA is TGTGCCAGCAGCCCGACAGGGGGCAAGGCCCAGCATTTT. Full variable domain (remainder filled in from reference TRBV7-3 and TRBJ1-5): GAGVSQTPSNKVTEKGKYVELRCDPISGHTALYWYRQSLGQGPEFLIYFQGTGAADDSGLPNDRFFAVRPEGSVSTLKIQRTERGDSAVYLCASSPTGGKAQHFGDGTRLSIL.

The rearrangement joins TRBV5-1 to TRBJ1-1; a possible D gene is TRBD1 (6 bases). Germline V gene sequence: CDR1 SGHRS, CDR2 YFSETQ. Trimming removed 3 bases at V and 2 bases at J, with 17 bases between. CDR3 length: 16 amino acids. CDR3 residues: CASSSTPGHINTEAFF. The CDR3, as DNA: TGCGCCAGCAGCTCGACTCCGGGACATATAAACACTGAAGCTTTCTTT.

The table lists this clonotype with a few counts. V is TRBV10-3 and J is TRBJ1-2; TRBD1 might be the D (5 bases). The CDR3 contains 13 residues. Deletions cut 6 bases from V and 6 bases from J, with 14 bases between. Germline CDR1 is ENHRY and CDR2 is SYGVKD. This CDR3 is CAISLQDADGYTF. Here the CDR3 DNA reads TGTGCCATCAGCCTACAGGACGCTGATGGCTACACCTTC.

This clonotype appeared a few times. V gene TRBV7-9 combines with J gene TRBJ2-1, with TRBD1 identical over 7 bases. The CDR3 is made up of 15 amino acids. V dropped 4 bases and J dropped 5; count of bases not matched to a gene: 8. Germline V gene data show CDR1 as SEHNR and CDR2 as FQNEAQ (reference sequence). In DNA form, the CDR3 reads TGTGCCAGCAGCTGGAACCGGGACAGAGACAATGAGCAGTTCTTC. It encodes CASSWNRDRDNEQFF.

This clonotype came up a few times. This rearrangement joins TRBV7-2 to TRBJ2-5, with unresolved D. This CDR3 is built from 14 residues. Germline V gives CDR1 SGHTA, CDR2 FQGNSA. The V and J ends lost 2 bases and 1 base respectively, with 8 bases between them. DNA for the CDR3: TGTGCCAGCAGCTTAATGTCCACCCAAGAGACCCAGTACTTC. Translating gives CASSLMSTQETQYF. Full variable domain (missing parts from reference TRBV7-2 and TRBJ2-5): GAGVSQSPSNKVTEKGKDVELRCDPISGHTALYWYRQSLGQGLEFLIYFQGNSAPDKSGLPSDRFSAERTGGSVSTLTIQRTQQEDSAVYLCASSLMSTQETQYFGPGTRLLVL.

This clonotype was detected a few times. The genes are TRBV7-2 and TRBJ2-7; 8 nucleotides line up with TRBD2. From germline, CDR1 is SGHTA and CDR2 FQGNSA. The CDR3 consists of 14 residues. V lost 5 bases to trimming and J lost 4 bases; unmatched junction nucleotides: 7. This CDR3 reads CASSLHPGGYEQYV. CDR3 sequence (DNA): TGTGCCAGCAGCCTACATCCGGGGGGGTACGAGCAGTACGTC.

The chain links TRBV18 to TRBJ2-2; D remains unclear. Trimming removed 1 base from V and 1 base from J, with 7 bases in between. The CDR3 is made up of 15 amino acids. Germline V gene data show CDR1 as KGHSH and CDR2 as LQKENI. The CDR3 reads CASSPRPGNTGELFF. DNA for the CDR3: TGTGCCAGCTCACCACGGCCGGGGAACACCGGGGAGCTGTTTTTT.

The chain is built from TRBV7-6 and TRBJ2-7; D possibly corresponds to TRBD1 (6 bases). There are 14 residues in the CDR3. V was clipped by 3 bases and J by 2 bases, with 11 bases between them. Germline CDR1 and CDR2: SGHVS and FNYEAQ. The CDR3: CASSLDSGTYEQYV. As DNA, the CDR3 is TGTGCCAGCAGCTTGGACAGCGGAACCTACGAGCAGTACGTC.